These 15 T cell receptor beta chains share one sample of origin, sequenced in a study of cytomegalovirus exposure and HLA in healthy donors. PCR employed 60 Vbeta and 13 Jbeta primers. Repertoires were generated with immunoSEQ multiplex PCR, while TCRdb's copy carries only in-frame clones and drops some. Of some 78,000 clones listed, 60% to 80% were seen once; the top ten hold approximately 23%. Input material: PBMCs. The receptor set was obtained from a woman aged 45-65 years in good health and CMV-seropositive.

A few counts support this clone. The chain uses TRBV9 and TRBJ2-5, with 7 bases aligning to TRBD2. V gave up 0 bases and J gave up 2 bases; unmatched junction bases: 4. CDR1 is SGDLS and CDR2 is YYNGEE in the germline V gene. This CDR3 contains 15 residues. CDR3 bases: TGTGCCAGCAGCGTAGTGGCTAGCGGTCAAGAGACCCAGTACTTC. It translates to CASSVVASGQETQYF.

The rearrangement joins TRBV11-1 to TRBJ2-1; TRBD2 matches 14 bases. The germline CDR1 and CDR2 sequences are SGHAT and FQDESV (reference sequence). The ends lost 5 bases at V and 3 bases at J; junction bases unmatched: 9. This CDR3 comprises 18 residues. The CDR3 sequence: CASSRRGLAGGSYNEQFF. CDR3 in DNA: TGTGCCAGCAGCCGAAGAGGACTAGCGGGGGGCAGCTACAATGAGCAGTTCTTC.

The sample holds one count of this clone. The CDR3 DNA reads TGTGCCAGCAGTTTTAGCGGGGGAGCCTCCTATACGCAGTATTTT. Protein sequence: CASSFSGGASYTQYF. This sequence joins TRBV6-5 and TRBJ2-3; 9 nucleotides align to TRBD2. Trimming cost V 4 bases and J 7 bases; bases outside gene matches: 9. Germline V gives CDR1 MNHEY, CDR2 SVGAGI. CDR3 length: 15 residues.

The CDR3 DNA reads as TGTGCCAGCAACATTGGGACTGAGCCTAAAGAGCAGTACGTC. Protein sequence: CASNIGTEPKEQYV. The genes are TRBV6-6 and TRBJ2-7, with a weak D call TRBD2 (6 bases). Deletions cut 7 bases from V and 7 bases from J, with 20 bases between. Germline V lookup: CDR1 MNHNY, CDR2 SVGAGI (reference sequence). This CDR3 has 14 residues.

The CDR3 DNA follows: TGCGCCAGCAGCCTAGCGGGAGTCTCCGTTGAGCAGTTCTTC. Protein: CASSLAGVSVEQFF. The chain uses TRBV5-1 and TRBJ2-1; 10 bases match TRBD2. Germline V CDR1 and CDR2: SGHRS, YFSETQ. V was clipped by 4 bases and J by 9 bases; unmatched bases: 7. This CDR3 is 14 amino acids long.

This rearrangement joins TRBV6-5 to TRBJ2-1; possibly TRBD2 for D (6 bases). V gave up 2 bases and J gave up 5 bases, with 10 bases separating them. The germline V gene encodes CDR1 MNHEY and CDR2 SVGAGI. This CDR3 comprises 14 residues. For the CDR3, the DNA is TGTGCCAGCAGTTACACTAGCCTGCACAATGAGCAGTTCTTC. As protein: CASSYTSLHNEQFF.

A few counts support this clone. The rearrangement links TRBV14 to TRBJ2-1, with 7 nucleotides matching TRBD1. This CDR3 contains 16 residues. Trimming at V came to 3 bases and at J to 3 bases, leaving 8 bases not matched to a gene. CDR1 is SGHDN and CDR2 is FVKESK in the germline V gene. The chain's CDR3 is CASSQTGLAGYNEQFF. Written as DNA, the CDR3 is TGTGCCAGCAGCCAGACAGGGCTAGCCGGCTACAATGAGCAGTTCTTC.

The rearrangement links TRBV14 to TRBJ2-7, with D maybe TRBD1 (6 bases). The CDR3 is 14 residues long. Germline V gives CDR1 SGHDN, CDR2 FVKESK. Trimming removed 8 bases at V and 6 bases at J, with 20 bases between. The CDR3 sequence is CASSQNRGQGEQYF. DNA for the CDR3: TGTGCCAGCTCCCAAAACCGGGGACAAGGCGAGCAGTACTTC.

This chain connects TRBV2 to TRBJ2-1, with 12 bases lining up with TRBD2. Germline trimming cut 5 bases from V and 1 base from J; bases unmatched to any gene: 3. Germline V CDR1 and CDR2: SNHLY, FYNNEI. The CDR3 contains 16 residues. Here the CDR3 reads CASSRLAGGSYNEQFF. The CDR3 region has the DNA TGTGCCAGCAGTAGGCTAGCGGGGGGGTCCTACAATGAGCAGTTCTTC. Supplemented by reference TRBV2 and TRBJ2-1, the full variable domain reads EPEVTQTPSHQVTQMGQEVILRCVPISNHLYFYWYRQILGQKVEFLVSFYNNEISEKSEIFDDQFSVERPDGSNFTLKIRSTKLEDSAMYFCASSRLAGGSYNEQFFGPGTRLTVL.

The J gene is TRBJ1-5, the V gene TRBV19; D is undetermined. V lost 1 base to trimming and J lost 2 bases, with 9 bases between them. Germline lookup yields CDR1 LNHDA and CDR2 SQIVND (reference sequence). CDR3 length: 15 amino acids. For the CDR3, the DNA is TGTGCCAGTAGTATAGCGGGGTTGGGCAATCAGCCCCAGCATTTT. Protein: CASSIAGLGNQPQHF.

The rearrangement uses TRBV30 and TRBJ1-1; perhaps TRBD1 as D (5 bases). With 2 bases removed from V and 5 bases from J, the gap between germline ends came to 12 bases. Germline V gene sequence: CDR1 GTSNPN, CDR2 SVGIG (reference sequence). The CDR3 sequence is 13 residues long. CDR3 DNA: TGTGCCTGGAGTCGGGACTGGGGGACTGAAGCTTTCTTT. Amino acid sequence: CAWSRDWGTEAFF.

The rearrangement links TRBV27 to TRBJ2-1; 8 bases are shared with TRBD2. This CDR3 region has 16 residues. From germline, CDR1 is MNHEY and CDR2 SMNVEV (reference sequence). J lost 3 bases, V lost 0 bases, and 4 bases had no gene match. The CDR3 sequence: CASSLSGGEVYNEQFF. The CDR3 DNA sequence: TGTGCCAGCAGTTTATCCGGGGGGGAAGTCTACAATGAGCAGTTCTTC.

This clone appeared a single time. This chain connects TRBV5-1 to TRBJ2-1, with D possibly matching TRBD1 (6 bases). With 0 bases removed from V and 7 bases from J, the gap between germline ends came to 29 bases. The CDR3 is made up of 20 amino acids. The germline gives CDR1 SGHRS, CDR2 YFSETQ. CDR3 sequence (DNA): TGCGCCAGCAGCTTGGGTAGCGTTACTTTTGGGACAACCCGACCTAATGAGCAGTTCTTC. This translates into CASSLGSVTFGTTRPNEQFF.

The rearrangement joins TRBV5-1 to TRBJ2-2, with TRBD2 matching 8 bases. The CDR3 extends over 17 amino acids. V lost 2 bases and J lost 9; bases outside the gene matches: 15. Germline CDR1 SGHRS, CDR2 YFSETQ. CDR3 nucleotides: TGCGCCAGCAGCTTCAATAGCGGGGCTACAAGTTCCAGGGAGCTGTTTTTT. It translates to CASSFNSGATSSRELFF.

This chain uses TRBV5-1 with TRBJ2-3; the D gene is possibly TRBD1 (6 bases). The germline CDR1 and CDR2 sequences are SGHRS and YFSETQ. The CDR3 has 17 amino acids. Trimming took off 4 bases at V and 0 bases at J, with 18 bases between the two ends. CDR3 sequence (DNA): TGCGCCAGCAGCCAAGTCCGACAGGCCACTAGCACAGATACGCAGTATTTT. Its translation: CASSQVRQATSTDTQYF.